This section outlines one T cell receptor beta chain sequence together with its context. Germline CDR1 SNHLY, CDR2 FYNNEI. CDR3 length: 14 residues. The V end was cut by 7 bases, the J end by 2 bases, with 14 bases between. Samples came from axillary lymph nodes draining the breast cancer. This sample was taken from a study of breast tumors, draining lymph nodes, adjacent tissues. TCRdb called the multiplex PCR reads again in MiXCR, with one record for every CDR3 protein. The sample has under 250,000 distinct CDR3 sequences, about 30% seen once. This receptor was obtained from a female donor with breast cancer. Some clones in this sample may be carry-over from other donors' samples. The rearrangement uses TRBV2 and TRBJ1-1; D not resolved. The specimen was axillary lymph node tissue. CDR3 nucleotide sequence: TGTGCCAGCACCGAGGTAGGAGGAAACACTGAAGCTTTCTTT. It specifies CASTEVGGNTEAFF.